Given below is one TCR beta chain in context. The data were taken from a study of blood T cell repertoires in COVID-19. Study in general: Sites in the United States, Italy and Spain provided acute and convalescent COVID-19 samples. PBMCs, B-cell-depleted T cells, or T cells provided the cDNA or gDNA that made up the material.

Study processing details: How many nucleated cells were present was estimated from reference gene primer amplification. The method was immunoSEQ multiplex PCR; TCRdb's version includes in-frame clones alone and lacks a portion of them. V, J and clone size are taken as reported in that table, and D and trimming were inferred from the DNA itself. The table shows under 200,000 clones, with approximately 91% occurring only once. The CDR3 consists of 16 residues. After removal of 6 bases from V and 0 bases from J, the junction contained 8 bases not matched to a gene. CDR1 and CDR2 (germline): LNHDA, SQIVND (reference sequence).

Specimen: peripheral blood. The V and J genes are TRBV19 and TRBJ1-3, with TRBD1 matching over 7 bases. This TCR derives from a man aged 18 to 29 with acute or convalescent COVID-19. The CDR3 DNA reads as TGTGCCAGTAGCTTACAGGGGACGAACTCTGGAAACACCATATATTTT. This translates into CASSLQGTNSGNTIYF.